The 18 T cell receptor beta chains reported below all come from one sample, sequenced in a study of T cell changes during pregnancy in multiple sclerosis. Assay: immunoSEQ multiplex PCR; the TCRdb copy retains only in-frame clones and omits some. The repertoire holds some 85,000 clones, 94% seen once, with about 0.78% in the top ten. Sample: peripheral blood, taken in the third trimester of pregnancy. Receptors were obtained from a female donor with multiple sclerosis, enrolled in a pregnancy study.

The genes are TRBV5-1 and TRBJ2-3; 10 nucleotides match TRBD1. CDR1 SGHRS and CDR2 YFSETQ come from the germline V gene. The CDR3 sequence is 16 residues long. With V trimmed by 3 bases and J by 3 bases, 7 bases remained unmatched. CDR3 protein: CASSWRQGASTDTQYF. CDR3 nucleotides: TGCGCCAGCAGCTGGAGACAGGGGGCTTCGACAGATACGCAGTATTTT. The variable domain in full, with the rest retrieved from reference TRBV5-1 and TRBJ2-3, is KAGVTQTPRYLIKTRGQQVTLSCSPISGHRSVSWYQQTPGQGLQFLFEYFSETQRNKGNFPGRFSGRQFSNSRSEMNVSTLELGDSALYLCASSWRQGASTDTQYFGPGTRLTVL.

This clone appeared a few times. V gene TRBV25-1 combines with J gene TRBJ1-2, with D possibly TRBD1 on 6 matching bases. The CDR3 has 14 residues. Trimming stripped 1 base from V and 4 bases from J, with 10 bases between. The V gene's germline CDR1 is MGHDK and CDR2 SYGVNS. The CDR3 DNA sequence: TGTGCCAGCAGTGAATTAATGACAGGCTATGGCTACACCTTC. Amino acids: CASSELMTGYGYTF.

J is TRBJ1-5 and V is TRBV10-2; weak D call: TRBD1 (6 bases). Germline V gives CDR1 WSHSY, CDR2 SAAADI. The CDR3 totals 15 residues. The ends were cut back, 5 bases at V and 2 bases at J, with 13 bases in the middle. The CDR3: CASSISGEGNQPQHF. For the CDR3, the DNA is TGCGCCAGCAGTATTTCAGGGGAAGGCAATCAGCCCCAGCATTTT.

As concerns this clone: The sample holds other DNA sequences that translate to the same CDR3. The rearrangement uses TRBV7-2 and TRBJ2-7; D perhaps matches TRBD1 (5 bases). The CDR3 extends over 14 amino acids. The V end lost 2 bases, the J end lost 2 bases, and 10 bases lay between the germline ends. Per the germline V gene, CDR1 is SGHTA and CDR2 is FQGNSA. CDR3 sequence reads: CASSLQGQTYEQYF. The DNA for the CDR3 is TGTGCCAGCAGCTTACAGGGTCAAACCTACGAGCAGTACTTC.

Written as DNA, the CDR3 is TGTGCCAGCGGGGGGACGATGGCGCAGTATTTT. Protein: CASGGTMAQYF. The genes are TRBV9 and TRBJ2-3; D may be TRBD2 (6 bases). This CDR3 is built from 11 residues. V gave up 7 bases and J gave up 10 bases, with 13 bases separating them. The germline V gene encodes CDR1 SGDLS and CDR2 YYNGEE.

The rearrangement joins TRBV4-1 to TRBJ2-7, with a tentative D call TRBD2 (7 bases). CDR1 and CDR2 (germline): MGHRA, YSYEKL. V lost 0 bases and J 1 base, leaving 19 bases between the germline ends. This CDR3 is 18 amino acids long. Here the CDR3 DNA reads TGCGCCAGCAGCCAAGAAACCCGGGCGAGGGGGGGGTCCTACGAGCAGTACTTC. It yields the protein CASSQETRARGGSYEQYF.

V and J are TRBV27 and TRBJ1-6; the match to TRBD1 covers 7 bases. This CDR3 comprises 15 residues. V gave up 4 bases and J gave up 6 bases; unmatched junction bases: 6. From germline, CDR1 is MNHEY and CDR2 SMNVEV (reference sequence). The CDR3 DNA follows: TGTGCCAGCAGTTCACAGGGGCTGGGTAATTCACCCCTCCACTTT. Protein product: CASSSQGLGNSPLHF.

The CDR3 sequence: CASGFGLDAYNEQFF. The DNA for the CDR3 is TGTGCCAGCGGGTTTGGACTAGACGCCTACAATGAGCAGTTCTTC. The V call is TRBV27, the J call TRBJ2-1; 7 bases are shared with TRBD2. Germline assignment: CDR1 MNHEY and CDR2 SMNVEV (reference sequence). This CDR3 is 15 amino acids long. The V segment lost 8 bases and the J segment 2 bases; nucleotides outside the gene matches: 9.

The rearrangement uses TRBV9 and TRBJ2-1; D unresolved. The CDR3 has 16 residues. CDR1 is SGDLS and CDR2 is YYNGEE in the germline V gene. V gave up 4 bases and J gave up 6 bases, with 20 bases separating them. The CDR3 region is CASSSTIKTAPNEQFF. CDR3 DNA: TGTGCCAGCAGCTCGACAATTAAAACGGCCCCCAATGAGCAGTTCTTC.

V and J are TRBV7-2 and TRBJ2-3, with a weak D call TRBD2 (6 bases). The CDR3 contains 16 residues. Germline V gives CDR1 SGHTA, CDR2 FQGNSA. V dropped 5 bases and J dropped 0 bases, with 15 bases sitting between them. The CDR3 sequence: CASSKNSGLSTDTQYF. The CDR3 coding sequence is TGTGCCAGCAGCAAGAATAGCGGACTCAGCACAGATACGCAGTATTTT.

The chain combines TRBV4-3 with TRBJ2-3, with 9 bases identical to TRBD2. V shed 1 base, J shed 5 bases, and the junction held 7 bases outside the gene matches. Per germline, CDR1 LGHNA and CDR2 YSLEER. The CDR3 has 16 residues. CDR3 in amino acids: CASSQGVAGVGDTQYF. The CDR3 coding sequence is TGCGCCAGCAGCCAAGGGGTAGCGGGAGTTGGAGATACGCAGTATTTT.

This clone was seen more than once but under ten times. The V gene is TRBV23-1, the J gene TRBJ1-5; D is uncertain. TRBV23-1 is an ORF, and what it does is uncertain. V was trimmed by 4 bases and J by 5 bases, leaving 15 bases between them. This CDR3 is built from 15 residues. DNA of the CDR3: TGCGCCAGCAGTCCCGCACGGACTGCGTATCAGCCCCAGCATTTT. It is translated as CASSPARTAYQPQHF.

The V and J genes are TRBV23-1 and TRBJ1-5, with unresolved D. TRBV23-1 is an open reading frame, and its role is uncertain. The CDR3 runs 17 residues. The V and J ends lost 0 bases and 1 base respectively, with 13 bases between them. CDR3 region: CASSQSRVGCSNQPQHF. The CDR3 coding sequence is TGCGCCAGCAGTCAATCGAGGGTAGGGTGCAGCAATCAGCCCCAGCATTTT.

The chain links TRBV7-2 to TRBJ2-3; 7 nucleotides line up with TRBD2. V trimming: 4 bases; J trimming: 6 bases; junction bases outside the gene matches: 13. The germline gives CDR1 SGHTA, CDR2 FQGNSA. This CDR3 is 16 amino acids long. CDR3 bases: TGTGCCAGCAGCTCGCGGACTAGTCGGCGGGTGGATACGCAGTATTTT. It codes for CASSSRTSRRVDTQYF.

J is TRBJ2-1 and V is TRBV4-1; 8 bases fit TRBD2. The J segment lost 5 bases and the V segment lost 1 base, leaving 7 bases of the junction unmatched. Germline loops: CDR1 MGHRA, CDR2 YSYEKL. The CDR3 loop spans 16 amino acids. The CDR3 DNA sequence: TGCGCCAGCAGCCAAGCGCCAGCGGGAGCAGACAATGAGCAGTTCTTC. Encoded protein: CASSQAPAGADNEQFF.

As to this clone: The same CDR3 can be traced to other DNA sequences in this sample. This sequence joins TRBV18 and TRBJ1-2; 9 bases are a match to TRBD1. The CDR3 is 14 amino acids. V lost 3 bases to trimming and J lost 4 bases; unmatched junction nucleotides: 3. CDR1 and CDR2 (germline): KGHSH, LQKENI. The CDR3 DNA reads TGTGCCAGCTCACCGGACAGGGGTCTCTATGGCTACACCTTC. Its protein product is CASSPDRGLYGYTF.

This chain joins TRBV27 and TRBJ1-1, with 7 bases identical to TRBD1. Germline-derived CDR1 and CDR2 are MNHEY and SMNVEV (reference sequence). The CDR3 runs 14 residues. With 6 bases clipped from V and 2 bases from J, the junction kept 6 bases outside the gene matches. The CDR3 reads CASRPRQGNTEAFF. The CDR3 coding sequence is TGTGCCAGCAGACCCCGACAGGGTAACACTGAAGCTTTCTTT.

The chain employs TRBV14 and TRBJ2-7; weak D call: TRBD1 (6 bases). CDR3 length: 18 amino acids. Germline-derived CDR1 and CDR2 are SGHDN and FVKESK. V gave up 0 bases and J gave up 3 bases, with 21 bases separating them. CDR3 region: CASSQESRFGTPDYEQYF. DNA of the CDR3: TGTGCCAGCAGCCAAGAGAGTCGATTCGGGACACCCGACTACGAGCAGTACTTC.